A single sample is the source of the 3 T cell receptor beta chains below, sequenced in a study of early T cells in non-severe SARS-CoV-2 infection. TCRdb independently ran MiXCR on the 5' RACE reads; one entry per CDR3 protein. This table holds approximately 76,000 distinct CDR3 sequences, around 12% found once. Sequenced: whole blood. The receptor source for this set is an adult who was a healthcare worker with PCR-confirmed SARS-CoV-2 infection or an uninfected control (not recorded which).

This clonotype was seen repeatedly, ten times or more. J is TRBJ1-6 and V is TRBV7-6; 9 bases agree with TRBD1. The CDR3 is 15 amino acids. Germline CDR1 SGHVS, CDR2 FNYEAQ. V lost 1 base and J lost 7; bases outside the gene matches: 2. The CDR3 here is CASSLGDRENSPLHF. As DNA, the CDR3 is TGTGCCAGCAGCTTAGGGGACAGGGAGAATTCACCCCTCCACTTT.

This clonotype was seen many times. The chain has TRBV6-5 and TRBJ2-7; D is possibly TRBD1 (7 bases). Germline CDR1 MNHEY, CDR2 SVGAGI. This CDR3 spans 12 amino acids. Between the trimmed V and J ends, which lost 8 bases and 7 bases, there was a span of 15 bases. CDR3 amino acids: CASAGTAGEQYF. In nucleotides, the CDR3 is TGTGCCAGCGCAGGGACAGCGGGTGAGCAGTACTTC.

This clonotype was recorded at least ten times. V usage is TRBV6-4 and J usage is TRBJ2-1; D perhaps matches TRBD1 (6 bases). This CDR3 region has 15 residues. Germline lookup yields CDR1 MRHNA and CDR2 SNTAGT. V lost 4 bases, J lost 4 bases, and 14 bases lay in between. The CDR3 sequence: CASSARTGTYNEQFF. CDR3 sequence (DNA): TGTGCCAGCAGTGCCCGTACGGGGACATACAATGAGCAGTTCTTC.